Sequencing of this TCR beta chain was carried out in a study of EBV T-cell therapy then PD-1 blockade in nasopharyngeal carcinoma. Notes on this clone: Its antigen remains unknown.

Produced via immunoSEQ multiplex PCR; TCRdb's table is partial and in-frame only. Seen here are about 24,000 clones, 84% observed once, and the top ten hold around 28%. The treatment denotes: AdE1-LMPpoly-expanded autologous EBV-specific T-cell therapy followed by anti-PD-1 nivolumab. The CDR3 sequence is 14 residues long. From germline, CDR1 is SGHVS and CDR2 FQNEAQ. V was clipped by 1 base and J by 2 bases, with 6 bases between them. The origin of this receptor is a man aged 40-49 years with nasopharyngeal carcinoma. The sequencing here drew on CD8+ T cells from blood, taken between days 55 and 70 from a patient whose treatment included autologous EBV-specific T cells and nivolumab. The chain combines TRBV7-8 with TRBJ1-3, with D unresolved. The CDR3: CASSLGGTGNTIYF. As DNA, the CDR3 is TGTGCCAGCAGCTTAGGTGGAACTGGAAACACCATATATTTT.